These 13 T cell receptor beta chains share one sample of origin, sequenced in a study of cytomegalovirus exposure and HLA in healthy donors. PCR involved 60 Vbeta and 13 Jbeta primers. Repertoires were generated with immunoSEQ multiplex PCR, while TCRdb's copy carries only in-frame clones and drops some. Seen here are roughly 90,000 clones, about 84% observed once, and the top ten hold 2% to 2.5%. Sequencing was carried out using PBMCs. These receptor sequences come from a man between 18 and 29 years old in good health and CMV-seronegative.

This sequence joins TRBV11-2 and TRBJ2-7, with TRBD1 matching over 7 bases. Germline CDR1 is SGHAT and CDR2 is FQNNGV. J lost 3 bases, V lost 1 base, and 6 bases had no gene match. The CDR3 runs to 15 residues. DNA of the CDR3: TGTGCCAGCAGCTTAGGACAGGGTAGTTTCTACGAGCAGTACTTC. Translating it yields CASSLGQGSFYEQYF. The full variable domain, with the rest looked up from reference TRBV11-2 and TRBJ2-7, is EAGVAQSPRYKIIEKRQSVAFWCNPISGHATLYWYQQILGQGPKLLIQFQNNGVVDDSQLPKDRFSAERLKGVDSTLKIQPAKLEDSAVYLCASSLGQGSFYEQYFGPGTRLTVT.

This clone was seen just once. This sequence joins TRBV19 and TRBJ2-7; the match to TRBD1 covers 7 bases. J gave up 0 bases and V 4 bases, and 9 bases lay outside the gene matches. Germline values: CDR1 LNHDA, CDR2 SQIVND (reference sequence). The CDR3 length is 16 residues. CDR3 region: CASSNSQGSSSYEQYF. CDR3 bases: TGTGCCAGTAGTAATTCACAGGGGTCCAGCTCCTACGAGCAGTACTTC.

The gene calls are TRBV4-1 and TRBJ1-2; 9 nucleotides agree with TRBD1. Germline V gene lookup returns CDR1 MGHRA and CDR2 YSYEKL. V dropped 3 bases and J dropped 4; count of bases not matched to a gene: 6. The CDR3 loop spans 15 amino acids. CDR3: CASSHEGQGGYGYTF. CDR3 nucleotides: TGCGCCAGCAGCCATGAGGGACAGGGAGGCTATGGCTACACCTTC.

This chain connects TRBV7-2 to TRBJ2-7; 12 bases are a match to TRBD2. The V segment lost 5 bases and the J segment 4 bases; nucleotides outside the gene matches: 9. CDR3 length: 16 residues. Per the germline V gene, CDR1 is SGHTA and CDR2 is FQGNSA. The CDR3 reads CASSTNGLAGTYEQYF. CDR3 coding DNA: TGTGCCAGCAGCACCAACGGACTAGCGGGAACTTACGAGCAGTACTTC.

A remark on this clone: An end of the junction does not agree with germline; a read error may underlie this. This chain joins TRBV5-1 and TRBJ2-1; D is undetermined. The CDR3 length is 12 residues. From germline, CDR1 is SGHRS and CDR2 YFSETQ. The CDR3 nucleotides read TGCGCCAGCAGTACCCGTGGTAATGAGCGGTTCTTC. It specifies CASSTRGNERFF.

The genes are TRBV4-1 and TRBJ2-7; no clear D gene. CDR3 length equals 13 residues. Per germline, CDR1 MGHRA and CDR2 YSYEKL. V lost 4 bases and J 0 bases, leaving 7 bases between the germline ends. The DNA for the CDR3 is TGCGCCAGCAGCCTTTGGGCCTCCTACGAGCAGTACTTC. Residues: CASSLWASYEQYF.

As for this clone: The junction and the germline gene differ at one end; a read error may be behind it. V usage is TRBV7-9 and J usage is TRBJ1-3; 7 bases agree with TRBD1. The CDR3 has 16 amino acids. Looked up from germline, CDR1 is SEHNR and CDR2 is FQNEAQ (reference sequence). The CDR3 sequence: CSSSLQTGSERNTIYF. CDR3 nucleotide sequence: TGTTCCAGCAGCTTGCAGACAGGGAGTGAAAGAAACACCATATATTTT.

V and J are TRBV7-6 and TRBJ1-4, with unresolved D. From germline, CDR1 is SGHVS and CDR2 FNYEAQ. V was pared by 5 bases and J by 7 bases, with 14 bases between. There are 14 residues in the CDR3. The CDR3 nucleotides are TGTGCCAGCAGCCCAACATCGGCGGGTGAAAAACTGTTTTTT. Amino acids: CASSPTSAGEKLFF.

The chain employs TRBV29-1 and TRBJ2-1, with TRBD1 as a possible D gene (5 bases). This CDR3 comprises 14 residues. Trimming cost V 2 bases and J 7 bases, with 15 bases left between them. Germline CDR1 and CDR2: SQVTM and ANQGSEA. The CDR3 nucleotides read TGCAGCGTTGAACTGATATCCCACAGGAATGAGCAGTTCTTC. Protein product: CSVELISHRNEQFF.

The CDR3 is CASSDRQGAAEAFF. CDR3 nucleotides: TGTGCCAGCAGTGACCGACAGGGGGCCGCTGAAGCTTTCTTT. This chain connects TRBV25-1 to TRBJ1-1; 10 positions match TRBD1. V lost 3 bases, J lost 6 bases, and 4 bases stayed unmatched. The germline gives CDR1 MGHDK, CDR2 SYGVNS. This CDR3 is built from 14 residues.

This clone was found a few times. The rearrangement joins TRBV6-6 to TRBJ2-5; D not certain. From germline, CDR1 is MNHNY and CDR2 SVGAGI (reference sequence). This CDR3 spans 11 amino acids. Trimming left V 8 bases short and J 5 bases short, with 9 bases between. This CDR3 is CASSLQETQYF. As DNA, the CDR3 is TGTGCCAGCTCTCTTCAGGAGACCCAGTACTTC.

This rearrangement joins TRBV6-5 to TRBJ2-7; D is undetermined. CDR1 is MNHEY and CDR2 is SVGAGI in the germline V gene. Trimming removed 9 bases at V and 7 bases at J, with 19 bases between. The CDR3 sequence is 13 residues long. The CDR3 reads CASVARPNREQYF. CDR3 DNA: TGTGCCAGTGTCGCGAGGCCAAACCGGGAGCAGTACTTC.

The genes are TRBV19 and TRBJ2-2; TRBD2 agrees at 13 bases. The ends lost 7 bases at V and 4 bases at J; junction bases unmatched: 9. This CDR3 contains 17 residues. Germline assignment: CDR1 LNHDA and CDR2 SQIVND (reference sequence). CDR3 bases: TGTGCCAGTACCATCGGGGGACTAGCGGGGCTCACCGGGGAGCTGTTTTTT. Translated, it gives CASTIGGLAGLTGELFF.